The rows below give T cell receptor beta chains drawn from one sample of a study of OX40 agonist ivuxolimab in advanced cancers. Assay: immunoSEQ multiplex PCR; the TCRdb copy retains only in-frame clones and omits some. The profile shows approximately 90,000 clones, roughly 86% of them singletons. The specimen was CD4+ or CD8+ T cells sorted from blood, collected in a trial of the OX40 agonist ivuxolimab. Source of these receptors: an adult with an advanced solid tumor such as melanoma, head and neck, liver or kidney cancer. Each CDR3 is given with its conserved first and last residue. Fields, in order: J gene, V gene, D gene, CDR3 protein. D genes are given only for firm matches.

TRBJ2-7 | TRBV11-2 | TRBD2 | CASSLGAGGTTYEQYF
TRBJ2-3 | TRBV7-2 | . | CASSYSRDTQYF
TRBJ1-5 | TRBV4-1 | . | CASSQGLDQPQHF
TRBJ1-4 | TRBV6-6 | . | CASSLTPGRSNEKLFF
TRBJ2-1 | TRBV30 | TRBD2 | CAWSDRSGIAGMGEQFF
TRBJ1-1 | TRBV11-1 | TRBD1 | CASSLRPQQGDSEAFF
TRBJ1-1 | TRBV5-4 | . | CASSPGTSNTEAFF
TRBJ2-2 | TRBV2 | . | CASSVVQGTGELFF
TRBJ2-6 | TRBV7-2 | TRBD2 | CASSLASGISGANVLTF
TRBJ2-1 | TRBV18 | . | CASSRNQASNEQFF